A single sample is the source of the 9 T cell receptor beta chains below, sequenced in a study of spatial heterogeneity in lung cancer. Study-wide points: Tumors with more nonsynonymous mutations had more expanded intratumoral alpha and beta TCRs.

TCRdb used MiXCR to reprocess the 5' RACE reads, holding one entry per CDR3 protein. Among around 20,000 distinct CDR3 sequences listed, over 2.5% were seen once. These receptors lack a known antigen. Time point defined: sample taken at primary tumor resection. The material sequenced was lung tumor tissue, taken at surgery. These receptors were obtained from a male donor with early-stage non-small cell lung cancer.

This clonotype was observed many times. V is TRBV9 and J is TRBJ2-2, with 7 bases identical to TRBD1. The V segment lost 3 bases and the J segment 2 bases; nucleotides outside the gene matches: 7. This CDR3 has 16 residues. Germline-derived CDR1 and CDR2 are SGDLS and YYNGEE. The CDR3 nucleotides read TGTGCCAGCAGCGCCAGACAGGGCACTAACACCGGGGAGCTGTTTTTT. This translates into CASSARQGTNTGELFF.

This clonotype has a count of ten or more. The J gene is TRBJ2-2, the V gene TRBV7-3; the match to TRBD2 covers 8 bases. The ends lost 0 bases at V and 4 bases at J; junction bases unmatched: 7. The CDR3 is 17 residues long. The germline gives CDR1 SGHTA, CDR2 FQGTGA. The CDR3 protein is CASSLTSGIGSTGELFF. The CDR3 nucleotides are TGTGCCAGCAGCTTAACTAGCGGGATCGGGAGCACCGGGGAGCTGTTTTTT.

This clonotype was found many times. This sequence joins TRBV20-1 and TRBJ1-3, with TRBD1 matching 8 bases. The CDR3 runs to 20 residues. J was trimmed by 0 bases and V by 2 bases; bases with no gene match: 18. The germline gives CDR1 DFQATT, CDR2 SNEGSKA (reference sequence). CDR3 bases: TGCAGTGCTAGACCAGATATAGGACAGGGTTCCCACTTCTCTGGAAACACCATATATTTT. This sequence encodes CSARPDIGQGSHFSGNTIYF.

There are many counts of this clonotype. V is TRBV3-1 and J is TRBJ2-7, with 8 nucleotides matching TRBD1. This CDR3 comprises 16 residues. The V gene's germline CDR1 is LGHDT and CDR2 YNNKEL (reference sequence). The V gene end was trimmed by 4 bases and the J gene end by 6 bases; junction bases not matched to a gene: 14. CDR3 coding DNA: TGTGCCAGCAGCCGGGGAACGACAGGGGCTCTGGGCGAGCAGTACTTC. This codes for CASSRGTTGALGEQYF.

This clonotype was seen repeatedly, ten times or more. This chain joins TRBV5-3 and TRBJ2-6, with D possibly TRBD1 on 6 matching bases. TRBV5-3 is placed among ORFs of uncertain function. Trimming removed 2 bases at V and 2 bases at J, with 8 bases between. CDR3 length equals 15 residues. Written as DNA, the CDR3 is TGTGCCAGAAGCTTCCCAGGGGCTGGGGCCAACGTCCTGACTTTC. Protein: CARSFPGAGANVLTF.

The table lists this clonotype with many counts. This chain uses TRBV10-3 with TRBJ2-7; 8 bases fit TRBD1. This CDR3 contains 12 residues. J gave up 5 bases and V 10 bases, and 7 bases lay outside the gene matches. Per germline, CDR1 ENHRY and CDR2 SYGVKD. The CDR3 protein is CATGQGDHEQYF. DNA for the CDR3: TGTGCCACCGGACAGGGAGACCACGAGCAGTACTTC.

Many counts were recorded for this clonotype. J is TRBJ2-2 and V is TRBV29-1; D is possibly TRBD2 (6 bases). Between the trimmed V and J ends, which lost 1 base and 7 bases, there was a span of 10 bases. This CDR3 has 13 amino acids. CDR1 and CDR2 from the germline V gene are SQVTM and ANQGSEA. CDR3 amino acids: CSVEGEEGGELFF. Here the CDR3 DNA reads TGCAGCGTTGAAGGGGAGGAGGGCGGGGAGCTGTTTTTT.

This clonotype was counted at least ten times. The V gene is TRBV29-1, the J gene TRBJ1-1; TRBD1 might be the D (5 bases). The V end was cut by 2 bases, the J end by 4 bases, with 11 bases between. Looked up from germline, CDR1 is SQVTM and CDR2 is ANQGSEA. The CDR3 runs 13 residues. CDR3 residues: CSVETGRITEAFF. CDR3 nucleotide sequence: TGCAGCGTTGAAACGGGACGGATCACTGAAGCTTTCTTT.

At least ten counts were recorded for this clonotype. The CDR3 DNA reads TGCGCCAGCAGGCTTGGACTAGCGGGGACCTACGAGCAGTACTTC. Protein sequence: CASRLGLAGTYEQYF. The chain uses TRBV5-1 and TRBJ2-7; 12 nucleotides align to TRBD2. Looked up from germline, CDR1 is SGHRS and CDR2 is YFSETQ. The CDR3 contains 15 residues. V shed 5 bases, J shed 2 bases, and the junction held 5 bases outside the gene matches.